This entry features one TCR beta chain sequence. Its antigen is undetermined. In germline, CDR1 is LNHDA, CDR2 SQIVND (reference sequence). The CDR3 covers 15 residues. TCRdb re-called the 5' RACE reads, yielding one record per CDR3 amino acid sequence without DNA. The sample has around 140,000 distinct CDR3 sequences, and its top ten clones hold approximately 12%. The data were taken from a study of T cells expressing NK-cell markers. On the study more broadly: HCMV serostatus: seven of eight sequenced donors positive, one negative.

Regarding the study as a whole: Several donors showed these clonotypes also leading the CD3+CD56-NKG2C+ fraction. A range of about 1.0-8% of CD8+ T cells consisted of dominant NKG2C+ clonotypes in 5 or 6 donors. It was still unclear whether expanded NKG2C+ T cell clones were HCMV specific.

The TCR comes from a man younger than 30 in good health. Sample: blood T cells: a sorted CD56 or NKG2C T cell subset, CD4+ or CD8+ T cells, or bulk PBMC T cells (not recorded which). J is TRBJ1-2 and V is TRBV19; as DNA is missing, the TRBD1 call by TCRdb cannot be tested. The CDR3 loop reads CASSIYSPTGDGYTF. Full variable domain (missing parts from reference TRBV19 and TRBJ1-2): DGGITQSPKYLFRKEGQNVTLSCEQNLNHDAMYWYRQDPGQGLRLIYYSQIVNDFQKGDIAEGYSVSREKKESFPLTVTSAQKNPTAFYLCASSIYSPTGDGYTFGSGTRLTVV.